This entry features one T cell receptor beta chain sequence. Its antigen remains unidentified. No base-level quality is on record; no much larger clone is a single base apart. The data were taken from a study of siplizumab effects on memory and regulatory T cells (dated by TCRdb to between 2018 and 2021). For context, the study as a whole: The study examined how the anti-CD2 antibody siplizumab affects alloreactive T-cell subsets in allogeneic mixed lymphocyte reactions built from human PBMCs.

The library was prepared using the immunoSEQ multiplex PCR assay. The deep sequencing platform assayed approximately 10^5 TCR templates per sample. Genomic DNA extracted from sorted T cells was used for TCRbeta CDR3 sequencing. In the source study's methods: The R programming language was used for the clonal analysis of the TCRbeta CDR3 data. Unstimulated samples were compared with post-reaction CFSE-low samples to define alloreactive CD4+ and CD8+ clones. By matching sequences to the repertoires of sorted unstimulated Treg and non-Treg cells, each alloreactive CD4+ clone was assigned a regulatory or non-regulatory origin. Not all clones reach the TCRdb copy of this immuneACCESS table, which keeps in-frame sequences only. Checked studies attribute under half of the gap to unresolved V genes and leave the rest unexplained. The V and J calls and clone size come from that table; D and trimming were worked out from the DNA. A total of fewer than 130,000 clones appear in this sample, approximately 92% of them only once. The top ten clones comprise approximately 1.2% of the sample.

Study-wide findings and limitations: The suppressive function of proliferating Tregs from siplizumab cultures was not functionally confirmed. Because sequences below about 10^-5 frequency were poorly captured, only a minor fraction of alloreactive clones could be mapped to unstimulated subsets. For roughly 80-97% of proliferating CD4+ or CD8+ clones, no naive or memory phenotype could be assigned. Among mappable alloreactive CD4+ clones, the Treg-derived fraction averaged around 70% with siplizumab versus about 25% in control reactions. The cumulative frequency of alloreactive sequences that could be traced back to unstimulated CD4+ memory T cells was significantly reduced by siplizumab. Compared with memory T cells, unstimulated naive T cells appeared more diverse, and naive cells seemed to make a substantial contribution to the alloresponse.

Sorted unstimulated T cells and proliferating T cells recovered from mixed lymphocyte reactions were subjected to TCRbeta CDR3 sequencing. Fresh whole blood from more than 9 HLA-typed healthy donors served as the source for isolating PBMCs. This receptor was identified in a human donor in good health. The sequencing sample was made of CD4+ T cells sorted from blood.

The nucleotide sequence reads TGCGCCAGCAGCTTGGCAGTGAGGGGCGGCTACACCTTC. This codes for CASSLAVRGGYTF. The rearranged chain carries TRBV5-1 and TRBJ1-2; a tentative D match to TRBD1 spans 5 bases. Trimming costs V 0 bases and J 8 bases, and their ends lie 11 bases apart. CDR1 SGHRS and CDR2 YFSETQ are derived from the germline V gene. Measured from the cysteine to the phenylalanine, the CDR3 is 13 residues long. The read is trimmed to its CDR3 DNA, 39 bases read in frame from base 1. Supplemented by the reference TRBV5-1 and TRBJ1-2 proteins around the CDR3, the complete variable domain is KAGVTQTPRYLIKTRGQQVTLSCSPISGHRSVSWYQQTPGQGLQFLFEYFSETQRNKGNFPGRFSGRQFSNSRSEMNVSTLELGDSALYLCASSLAVRGGYTFGSGTRLTVV.